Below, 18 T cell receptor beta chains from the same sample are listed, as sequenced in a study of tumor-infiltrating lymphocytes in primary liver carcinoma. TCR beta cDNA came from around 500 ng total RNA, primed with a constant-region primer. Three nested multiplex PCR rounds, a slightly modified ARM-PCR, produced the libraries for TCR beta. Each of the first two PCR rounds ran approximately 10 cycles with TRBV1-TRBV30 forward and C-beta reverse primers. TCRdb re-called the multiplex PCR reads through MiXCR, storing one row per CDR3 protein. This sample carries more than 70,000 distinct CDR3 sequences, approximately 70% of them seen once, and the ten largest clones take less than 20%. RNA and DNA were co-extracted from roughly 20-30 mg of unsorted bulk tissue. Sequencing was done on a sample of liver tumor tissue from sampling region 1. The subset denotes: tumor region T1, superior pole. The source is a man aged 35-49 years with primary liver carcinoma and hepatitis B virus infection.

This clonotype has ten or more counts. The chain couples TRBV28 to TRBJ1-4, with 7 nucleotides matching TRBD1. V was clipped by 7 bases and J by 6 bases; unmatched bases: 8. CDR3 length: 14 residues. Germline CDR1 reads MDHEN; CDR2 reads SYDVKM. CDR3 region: CASTWRQGDEKLFF. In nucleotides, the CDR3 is TGTGCCAGCACCTGGAGGCAGGGGGATGAAAAACTGTTTTTT.

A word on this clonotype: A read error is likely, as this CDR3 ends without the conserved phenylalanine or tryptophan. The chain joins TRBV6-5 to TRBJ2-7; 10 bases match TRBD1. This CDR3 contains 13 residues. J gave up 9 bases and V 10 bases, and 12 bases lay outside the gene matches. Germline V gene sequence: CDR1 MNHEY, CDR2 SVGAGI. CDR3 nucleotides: TGTGCCACCCGCCGGGACAGGGGCCACGGGCAGTACATC. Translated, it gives CATRRDRGHGQYI.

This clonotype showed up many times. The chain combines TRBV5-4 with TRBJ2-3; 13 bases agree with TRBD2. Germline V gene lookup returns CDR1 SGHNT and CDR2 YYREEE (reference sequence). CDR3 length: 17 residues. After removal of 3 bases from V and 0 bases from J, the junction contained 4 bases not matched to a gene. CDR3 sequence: CASSSGLAGVSTDTQYF. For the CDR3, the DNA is TGTGCCAGCAGCTCCGGACTAGCGGGAGTAAGCACAGATACGCAGTATTTT.

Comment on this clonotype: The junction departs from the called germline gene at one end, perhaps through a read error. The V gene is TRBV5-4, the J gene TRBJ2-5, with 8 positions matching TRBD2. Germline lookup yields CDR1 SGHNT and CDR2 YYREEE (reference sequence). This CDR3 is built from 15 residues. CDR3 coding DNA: TGTGCCAGCAGCTCGGAACTAGCGGTCCAAGGGACCCAGTACTTC. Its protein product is CASSSELAVQGTQYF.

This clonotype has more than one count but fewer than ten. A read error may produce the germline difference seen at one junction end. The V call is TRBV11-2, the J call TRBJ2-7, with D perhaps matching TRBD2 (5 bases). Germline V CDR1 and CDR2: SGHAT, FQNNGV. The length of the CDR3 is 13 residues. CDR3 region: CAISSSLAHEQYF. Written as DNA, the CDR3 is TGTGCCATCAGCTCGAGTCTAGCCCACGAGCAGTACTTC.

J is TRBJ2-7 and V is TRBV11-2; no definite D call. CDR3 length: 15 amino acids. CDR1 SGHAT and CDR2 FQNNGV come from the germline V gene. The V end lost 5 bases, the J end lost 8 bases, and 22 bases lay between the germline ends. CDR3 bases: TGTGCCAGCAGCCTATCTGTGGGAATACCCCACAAGCAGTACTTC. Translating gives CASSLSVGIPHKQYF.

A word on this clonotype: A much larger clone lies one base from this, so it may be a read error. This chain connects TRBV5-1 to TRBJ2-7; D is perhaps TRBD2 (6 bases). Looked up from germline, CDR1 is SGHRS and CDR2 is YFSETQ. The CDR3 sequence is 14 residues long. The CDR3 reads CANSLSPSVNEQYF. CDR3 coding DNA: TGCGCCAACAGCTTGTCGCCTAGCGTTAACGAGCAGTACTTC.

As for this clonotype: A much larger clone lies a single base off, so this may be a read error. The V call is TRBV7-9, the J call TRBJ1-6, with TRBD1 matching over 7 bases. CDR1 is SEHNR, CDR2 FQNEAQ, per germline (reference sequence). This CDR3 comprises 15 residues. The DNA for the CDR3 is TGTGCCAGCAACTTAGCGGGGACAGCCCTTTCACCCCTCCACTTT. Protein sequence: CASNLAGTALSPLHF.

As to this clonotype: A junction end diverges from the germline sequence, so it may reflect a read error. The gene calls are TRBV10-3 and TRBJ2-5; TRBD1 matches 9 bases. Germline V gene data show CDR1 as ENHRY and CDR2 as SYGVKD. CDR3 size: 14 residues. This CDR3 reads CAIRGQGPRETQYF. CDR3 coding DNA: TGTGCCATCAGGGGACAGGGACCCCGAGAGACCCAGTATTTC.

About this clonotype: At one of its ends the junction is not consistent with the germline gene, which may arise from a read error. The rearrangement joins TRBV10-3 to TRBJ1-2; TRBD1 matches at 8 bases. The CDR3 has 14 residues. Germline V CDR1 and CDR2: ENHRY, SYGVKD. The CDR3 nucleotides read TGTGTCATCAGGACAGGGAACGGGGACTATGGCTACACTTTC. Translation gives CVIRTGNGDYGYTF.

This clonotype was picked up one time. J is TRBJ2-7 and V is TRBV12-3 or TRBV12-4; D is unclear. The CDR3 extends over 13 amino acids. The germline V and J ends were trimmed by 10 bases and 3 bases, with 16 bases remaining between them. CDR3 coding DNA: TGTGCCAACACCCGACGGGTGTACTACGAGCAGTACTTC. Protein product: CANTRRVYYEQYF.

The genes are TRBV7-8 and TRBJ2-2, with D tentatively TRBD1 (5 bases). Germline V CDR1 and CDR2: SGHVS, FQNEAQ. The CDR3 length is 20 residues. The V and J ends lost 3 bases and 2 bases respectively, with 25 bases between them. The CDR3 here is CASSFRWGETGVRNTGELFF. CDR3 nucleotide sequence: TGTGCCAGCAGCTTCCGATGGGGCGAGACCGGAGTCAGAAACACCGGGGAGCTGTTTTTT.

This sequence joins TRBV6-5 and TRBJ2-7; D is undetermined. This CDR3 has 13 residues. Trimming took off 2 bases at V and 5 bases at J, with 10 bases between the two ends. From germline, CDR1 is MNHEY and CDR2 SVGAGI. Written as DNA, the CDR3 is TGTGCCAGCAGTTACGCAGAGAATAACGAGCAGTACTTC. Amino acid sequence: CASSYAENNEQYF.

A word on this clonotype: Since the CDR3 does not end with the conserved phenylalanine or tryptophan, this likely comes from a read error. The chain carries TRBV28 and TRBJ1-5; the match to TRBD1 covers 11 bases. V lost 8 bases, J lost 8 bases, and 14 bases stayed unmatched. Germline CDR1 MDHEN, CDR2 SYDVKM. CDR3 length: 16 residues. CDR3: CASGRTGGLGNKPQHC. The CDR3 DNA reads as TGTGCCAGCGGTCGGACAGGGGGCTTGGGGAATAAGCCCCAGCATTGT.

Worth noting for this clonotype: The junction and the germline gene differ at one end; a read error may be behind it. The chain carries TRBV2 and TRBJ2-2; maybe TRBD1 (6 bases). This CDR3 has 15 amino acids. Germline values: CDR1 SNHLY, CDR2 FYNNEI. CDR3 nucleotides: TGTGCCAGCAGTCCCGGGACAACGAAGACCGGAGAGCTGTTTTTT. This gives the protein CASSPGTTKTGELFF.

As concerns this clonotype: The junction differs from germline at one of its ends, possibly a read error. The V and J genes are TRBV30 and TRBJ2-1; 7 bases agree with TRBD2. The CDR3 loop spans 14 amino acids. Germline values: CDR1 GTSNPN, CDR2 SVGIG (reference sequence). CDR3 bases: TGTGCCTGGATGCGGGAGTTCCCCTACAGTGAGCAGTTCTTC. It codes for CAWMREFPYSEQFF.

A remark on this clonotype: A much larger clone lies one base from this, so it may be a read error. CDR3 nucleotide sequence: TGTGTCAGCAGGCTAGGACAGCAAGACACTGAAGCTTTCTTT. Translating gives CVSRLGQQDTEAFF. The chain uses TRBV28 and TRBJ1-1; D perhaps matches TRBD1 (6 bases). Germline V gene lookup returns CDR1 MDHEN and CDR2 SYDVKM. The CDR3 spans 14 residues.

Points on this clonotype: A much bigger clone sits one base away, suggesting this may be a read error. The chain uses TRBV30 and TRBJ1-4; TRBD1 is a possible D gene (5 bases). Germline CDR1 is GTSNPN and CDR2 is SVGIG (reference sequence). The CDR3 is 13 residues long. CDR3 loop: CAYFGGAREKLLF. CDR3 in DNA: TGTGCCTACTTCGGGGGAGCGCGTGAAAAACTGTTGTTT. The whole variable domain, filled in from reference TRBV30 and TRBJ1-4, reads SQTIHQWPATLVQPVGSPLSLECTVEGTSNPNLYWYRQAAGRGLQLLFYSVGIGQISSEVPQNLSASRPQDRQFILSSKKLLLSDSGFYLCAYFGGAREKLLFGSGTQLSVL.